A selection of T cell receptor beta chains follows, all from one sample in a study of radiation and T cells in renal cell carcinoma. Libraries were prepared by immunoSEQ multiplex PCR; TCRdb keeps only in-frame clonotypes and omits some of them. The profile shows approximately 61,000 clones, around 76% of them singletons. Material: blood, obtained from a patient whose treatment included radiotherapy and nephrectomy. The source of these receptors is a man aged 60-69 years with renal cell carcinoma. The conserved cysteine and the conserved F or W are not part of the CDR3 here.

v_gene: TRBV30; CDR3aa: AWNSGRAGETQY
v_gene: TRBV27; CDR3aa: ASSSGLANSYEQY
v_gene: TRBV6-1; CDR3aa: ASSADRYLAGGTGELF
v_gene: TRBV5-1; CDR3aa: ASSLGQVESPLH
v_gene: TRBV4-1; CDR3aa: ASSQELSTGLDTQY
v_gene: TRBV6-6; CDR3aa: ASSPGPLGYDTIY
v_gene: TRBV2; CDR3aa: ASSELAGGKETQY
v_gene: TRBV7-9; CDR3aa: ASSLEAGYGYT
v_gene: TRBV27; CDR3aa: ASSLRGASEAF
v_gene: TRBV5-1; CDR3aa: ASSFPDNKDSGANVLT
v_gene: TRBV7-8; CDR3aa: ASSLGGRDTEAF
v_gene: TRBV4-1; CDR3aa: ASSQEPAGTSTDTQY
v_gene: TRBV11-3; CDR3aa: ASSLGTSGRSDTQY
v_gene: TRBV21-1; CDR3aa: ASSKVSQVEGDTGELF
v_gene: TRBV6-5; CDR3aa: ASSYSGQGPANVLT
v_gene: TRBV9; CDR3aa: ASSVSPVTNYGYT
v_gene: TRBV27; CDR3aa: ASSFQAGGGTDTQY